Following are 29 T cell receptor beta chains from one sample sequenced in a study of read filtering for tumor transcriptome and immune sequencing. This library used approximately 0.4 ug RNA and molecular barcoded adaptors spanning alpha/delta and beta/gamma chains. TCRdb re-called the reads through MiXCR, storing one row per CDR3 protein. The sample carries some 43,000 distinct CDR3 sequences, around an eighth recorded once. Sequencing was performed on a population of CD138-negative cells sorted from bone marrow. Source of these receptors: a donor aged 40 or older with multiple myeloma.

This clonotype was counted at least ten times. This chain joins TRBV6-2 or TRBV6-3 and TRBJ2-1; 12 positions match TRBD2. The CDR3 totals 16 residues. Germline CDR1 is MNHEY and CDR2 is SVGEGT. V lost 5 bases and J lost 2; bases outside the gene matches: 4. CDR3 in amino acids: CASSTRLAGAYNEQFF. The DNA of the CDR3 is TGTGCCAGCAGTACCAGACTAGCGGGAGCCTACAATGAGCAGTTCTTC.

In its sample, this clonotype was seen many times. Here the CDR3 DNA reads TGTGCCAGCAGCTTAGGCGCTAGCGGGACAGAGACCCAGTACTTC. It codes for CASSLGASGTETQYF. This rearrangement joins TRBV7-2 to TRBJ2-5; 9 nucleotides match TRBD2. The germline gives CDR1 SGHTA, CDR2 FQGNSA. This CDR3 contains 15 residues. V shed 1 base and J 4 bases; nucleotides not matched to a gene: 4.

The sample holds many counts of this clonotype. The V call is TRBV27, the J call TRBJ2-1; D unresolved. The germline gives CDR1 MNHEY, CDR2 SMNVEV (reference sequence). V lost 6 bases and J 8 bases, leaving 20 bases between the germline ends. The CDR3 consists of 15 residues. In nucleotides, the CDR3 is TGTGCCAGCAGCAATGGAGTGGGGTCTACACATGAGCAGTTCTTC. Protein product: CASSNGVGSTHEQFF.

This clonotype was seen repeatedly, ten times or more. The genes are TRBV29-1 and TRBJ2-3, with D uncertain. Germline lookup yields CDR1 SQVTM and CDR2 ANQGSEA. This CDR3 comprises 11 residues. V dropped 4 bases and J dropped 6 bases, with 8 bases sitting between them. For the CDR3, the DNA is TGCAGCGTTGGGACCTTGGATACGCAGTATTTT. Protein: CSVGTLDTQYF.

This clonotype appeared many times. V is TRBV5-1 and J is TRBJ2-1; 9 bases agree with TRBD1. The CDR3 is made up of 15 amino acids. Looked up from germline, CDR1 is SGHRS and CDR2 is YFSETQ. The V and J ends lost 5 bases and 2 bases, in that order; junction bases with no gene match: 5. CDR3: CASRPGQGTYNEQFF. In DNA, the CDR3 is TGCGCCAGCAGACCGGGACAGGGTACCTACAATGAGCAGTTCTTC.

A word on this clonotype: This is likely a read error, given that the CDR3 carries no conserved phenylalanine or tryptophan at its end. V gene TRBV20-1 combines with J gene TRBJ2-5; 7 nucleotides line up with TRBD1. The CDR3 is 13 residues long. Germline CDR1 DFQATT, CDR2 SNEGSKA (reference sequence). V lost 7 bases and J lost 1; bases outside the gene matches: 6. The CDR3 spells CSGRDSRQETQYL. CDR3 nucleotides: TGCAGTGGTAGGGACAGCCGCCAAGAGACCCAGTACCTC.

Many counts were recorded for this clonotype. The rearrangement uses TRBV19 and TRBJ1-5; TRBD1 might be the D (6 bases). The CDR3 consists of 15 residues. Trimming removed 3 bases from V and 2 bases from J, with 11 bases in between. Per germline, CDR1 LNHDA and CDR2 SQIVND (reference sequence). CDR3 amino acids: CASSMGRGGNQPQHF. CDR3 sequence (DNA): TGTGCCAGTAGTATGGGCAGGGGCGGCAATCAGCCCCAGCATTTT.

By proportion, this clonotype is medium-sized. Germline is not matched at one junction end, which may reflect a read error. The gene calls are TRBV27 and TRBJ1-5, with 7 bases that match TRBD1. The CDR3 loop spans 15 amino acids. The germline CDR1 and CDR2 sequences are MNHEY and SMNVEV (reference sequence). The CDR3 DNA reads TGTGCCAACAGTTTATCCCCCAGGGGGGGTCAGCCCCAGCATTTT. Residues: CANSLSPRGGQPQHF.

Concerning this clonotype: At one end the junction does not follow the germline gene, possibly because of a read error. The rearrangement joins TRBV27 to TRBJ2-7; 8 nucleotides align to TRBD1. The germline CDR1 and CDR2 sequences are MNHEY and SMNVEV (reference sequence). The CDR3 length is 14 residues. The CDR3, as DNA: TGTGCCAGCAGCGCCGGGACAGGCCTCTACGAGCAGCACTTC. Its protein product is CASSAGTGLYEQHF.

Comment on this clonotype: The junction does not match germline at one end; this may be a read error. This chain uses TRBV12-3 or TRBV12-4 with TRBJ2-1, with 12 positions matching TRBD2. The CDR3 runs 15 residues. This CDR3 is CASRPRLAGVTERFF. In DNA, the CDR3 is TGTGCCAGCAGACCACGACTAGCGGGAGTCACTGAGCGGTTCTTC.

Many counts were recorded for this clonotype. The V call is TRBV7-2, the J call TRBJ2-2, with D maybe TRBD1 (5 bases). V lost 1 base, J lost 4 bases, and 13 bases lay in between. The CDR3 is made up of 16 amino acids. From germline, CDR1 is SGHTA and CDR2 FQGNSA. CDR3 in amino acids: CASSLVGRVGTGELFF. In nucleotides, the CDR3 is TGTGCCAGCAGCTTAGTGGGCAGGGTGGGCACCGGGGAGCTGTTTTTT.

This clonotype has at least ten counts. The rearrangement uses TRBV5-1 and TRBJ2-1, with D possibly matching TRBD2 (6 bases). The ends were cut back, 4 bases at V and 0 bases at J, with 14 bases in the middle. This CDR3 comprises 16 residues. Per the germline V gene, CDR1 is SGHRS and CDR2 is YFSETQ. The chain's CDR3 is CASSKGTASSYNEQFF. CDR3 nucleotides: TGCGCCAGCAGCAAGGGGACTGCCAGCTCCTACAATGAGCAGTTCTTC.

In this sample, this clonotype turned up many times. V and J are TRBV13 and TRBJ2-1; D call uncertain. This CDR3 is built from 16 residues. Deletions cut 2 bases from V and 2 bases from J, with 13 bases between. Germline-derived CDR1 and CDR2 are PRHDT and FYEKMQ (reference sequence). CDR3 residues: CASSLWARSPYNEQFF. The CDR3 DNA is TGTGCCAGCAGCTTATGGGCGAGGTCCCCCTACAATGAGCAGTTCTTC. The full variable domain, completed using reference TRBV13 and TRBJ2-1, is AAGVIQSPRHLIKEKRETATLKCYPIPRHDTVYWYQQGPGQDPQFLISFYEKMQSDKGSIPDRFSAQQFSDYHSELNMSSLELGDSALYFCASSLWARSPYNEQFFGPGTRLTVL.

This clonotype was seen only a few times. The rearrangement uses TRBV7-2 and TRBJ2-6; D is unresolved. Trimming left V 0 bases short and J 4 bases short, with 10 bases between. This CDR3 has 16 residues. CDR1 and CDR2 from the germline V gene are SGHTA and FQGNSA. In nucleotides, the CDR3 is TGTGCCAGCAGCTTAGCGCCGGGTCGAGGGGCCAACGTCCTGACTTTC. It specifies CASSLAPGRGANVLTF. Variable domain in full (rest from reference TRBV7-2 and TRBJ2-6): GAGVSQSPSNKVTEKGKDVELRCDPISGHTALYWYRQSLGQGLEFLIYFQGNSAPDKSGLPSDRFSAERTGGSVSTLTIQRTQQEDSAVYLCASSLAPGRGANVLTFGAGSRLTVL.

CDR3 sequence (DNA): TGTGCCAGCAGCATTCAGGGGACGGATACGCAGTATTTT. Its translation: CASSIQGTDTQYF. This chain links TRBV7-8 with TRBJ2-3, with TRBD1 as a possible D gene (6 bases). The CDR3 runs to 13 residues. V was pared by 5 bases and J by 6 bases, with 12 bases between. Per germline, CDR1 SGHVS and CDR2 FQNEAQ.

This clonotype was counted at least ten times. This chain connects TRBV29-1 to TRBJ2-5; 12 nucleotides line up with TRBD2. CDR1 and CDR2 from the germline V gene are SQVTM and ANQGSEA. This CDR3 region has 13 residues. The V segment lost 3 bases and the J segment 5 bases; nucleotides outside the gene matches: 1. The CDR3 DNA is TGCAGCGTTGAGACTAGCGGGAGTGAGACCCAGTACTTC. Encoded protein: CSVETSGSETQYF. Using reference TRBV29-1 and TRBJ2-5 for the parts outside the CDR3, the full variable domain is SAVISQKPSRDICQRGTSLTIQCQVDSQVTMMFWYRQQPGQSLTLIATANQGSEATYESGFVIDKFPISRPNLTFSTLTVSNMSPEDSSIYLCSVETSGSETQYFGPGTRLLVL.

This clonotype was observed many times. This chain links TRBV6-5 with TRBJ2-5, with 10 nucleotides matching TRBD1. V gave up 6 bases and J gave up 3 bases; unmatched junction bases: 4. The CDR3 is made up of 14 amino acids. Germline lookup yields CDR1 MNHEY and CDR2 SVGAGI. The DNA for the CDR3 is TGTGCCAGCAGGGGACAGGGGTGGGAAGAGACCCAGTACTTC. Amino acids: CASRGQGWEETQYF.

Concerning this clonotype: A far larger clone is a single base away, which makes a read error likely. The CDR3 loop is CASSRQGEGVTRYNERFF. CDR3 DNA sequence: TGTGCCAGCAGCAGACAGGGGGAGGGAGTAACCCGCTACAATGAGCGGTTCTTC. The V and J genes are TRBV7-3 and TRBJ2-1; 9 bases map to TRBD1. The CDR3 spans 18 residues. Germline V gene data show CDR1 as SGHTA and CDR2 as FQGTGA.

This clonotype has ten or more counts. The chain combines TRBV7-9 with TRBJ2-7; tentative D call: TRBD1 (7 bases). The CDR3 length is 16 residues. Germline CDR1 and CDR2: SEHNR and FQNEAQ (reference sequence). The germline V and J ends were trimmed by 5 bases and 7 bases, with 24 bases remaining between them. The CDR3 loop is CASSRSGGGLADEQYF. The CDR3 region has the DNA TGTGCCAGCAGCCGTAGTGGAGGGGGCTTGGCTGATGAGCAGTACTTC.

This clonotype showed up many times. This may arise from a read error, as a much more abundant clone is one base away. The V and J genes are TRBV9 and TRBJ2-1; D is ambiguous. The CDR3 is 11 residues long. CDR1 and CDR2 from the germline V gene are SGDLS and YYNGEE. Trimming took 3 bases from V and 9 from J, leaving 7 bases between them. CDR3 amino acids: CASSGDSEQFF. As DNA, the CDR3 is TGTGCCAGCAGCGGGGATAGTGAGCAGTTCTTC.

This clonotype was seen at least ten times. This could be a read error, since a much larger clone is one nucleotide away. J is TRBJ2-1 and V is TRBV5-1, with unresolved D. This CDR3 spans 13 amino acids. Germline loops: CDR1 SGHRS, CDR2 YFSETQ. As DNA, the CDR3 is TGCGCCTGCAGCTTCGGACCATACAATGAGCAGTTCTTC. Protein product: CACSFGPYNEQFF.

This clonotype was seen ten or more times. V is TRBV20-1 and J is TRBJ1-1, with 11 bases matching TRBD1. Looked up from germline, CDR1 is DFQATT and CDR2 is SNEGSKA (reference sequence). V lost 6 bases, J lost 1 base, and 7 bases stayed unmatched. CDR3 length: 15 residues. The CDR3 region has the DNA TGCAGTGCCCGGGGACAGGGGGATAAGAACACTGAAGCTTTCTTT. Translation gives CSARGQGDKNTEAFF.

The CDR3 sequence is CASSVEGTGVTGELFF. CDR3 nucleotide sequence: TGTGCCAGCAGCGTAGAGGGGACAGGGGTCACCGGGGAGCTGTTTTTT. V usage is TRBV9 and J usage is TRBJ2-2; 10 nucleotides agree with TRBD1. V lost 0 bases, J lost 4 bases, and 3 bases stayed unmatched. Germline V gene lookup returns CDR1 SGDLS and CDR2 YYNGEE. The CDR3 is made up of 16 amino acids.

The genes are TRBV7-9 and TRBJ2-7; 8 bases fit TRBD2. The CDR3 covers 15 residues. V trimming: 3 bases; J trimming: 0 bases; junction bases outside the gene matches: 4. CDR1 SEHNR and CDR2 FQNEAQ come from the germline V gene (reference sequence). DNA for the CDR3: TGTGCCAGCAGCTTGACTAGCGCAAACTCCTACGAGCAGTACTTC. It is translated as CASSLTSANSYEQYF.

This clonotype showed up many times. The chain links TRBV20-1 to TRBJ2-7; 11 bases match TRBD1. Germline V lookup: CDR1 DFQATT, CDR2 SNEGSKA (reference sequence). J lost 4 bases, V lost 5 bases, and 4 bases had no gene match. The CDR3 runs to 13 residues. The CDR3 coding sequence is TGCAGTGCTCGGACAGGGGGCGGGTACGAGCAGTACTTC. It specifies CSARTGGGYEQYF.

This clonotype was observed at least ten times. CDR3 loop: CAISEVRDLRETQYF. DNA of the CDR3: TGTGCCATCAGTGAGGTGCGGGATTTGCGGGAGACCCAGTACTTC. The chain is built from TRBV10-3 and TRBJ2-5; D is possibly TRBD2 (6 bases). Trimming took off 2 bases at V and 5 bases at J, with 15 bases between the two ends. In germline, CDR1 is ENHRY, CDR2 SYGVKD. CDR3 size: 15 residues.

A few counts support this clonotype. For the CDR3, the DNA is TGTGCCAGAAGGACGGGATACGAGCAGTACTTC. Encoded protein: CARRTGYEQYF. The chain is built from TRBV7-2 and TRBJ2-7; a possible D gene is TRBD2 (5 bases). There are 11 residues in the CDR3. Germline-derived CDR1 and CDR2 are SGHTA and FQGNSA. V was clipped by 9 bases and J by 4 bases, with 10 bases between them.

On this clonotype: Given a much more abundant clone one base away, this may be a read error. The chain is built from TRBV4-2 and TRBJ2-4; TRBD2 might be the D (5 bases). Germline CDR1 LGHNA, CDR2 YNFKEQ. The CDR3 is 15 amino acids. CDR3 sequence: CASSQSDYAKNSQYF. CDR3 nucleotide sequence: TGTGCCAGCAGCCAATCTGACTACGCCAAAAACAGTCAGTACTTC.

This clonotype was counted many times. The rearrangement joins TRBV20-1 to TRBJ1-5, with TRBD1 identical over 8 bases. J lost 7 bases, V lost 5 bases, and 7 bases had no gene match. CDR3 length equals 13 residues. Germline V gives CDR1 DFQATT, CDR2 SNEGSKA (reference sequence). This CDR3 reads CSALGQGWQPQHF. Written as DNA, the CDR3 is TGCAGTGCTCTAGGACAGGGATGGCAGCCCCAGCATTTT.